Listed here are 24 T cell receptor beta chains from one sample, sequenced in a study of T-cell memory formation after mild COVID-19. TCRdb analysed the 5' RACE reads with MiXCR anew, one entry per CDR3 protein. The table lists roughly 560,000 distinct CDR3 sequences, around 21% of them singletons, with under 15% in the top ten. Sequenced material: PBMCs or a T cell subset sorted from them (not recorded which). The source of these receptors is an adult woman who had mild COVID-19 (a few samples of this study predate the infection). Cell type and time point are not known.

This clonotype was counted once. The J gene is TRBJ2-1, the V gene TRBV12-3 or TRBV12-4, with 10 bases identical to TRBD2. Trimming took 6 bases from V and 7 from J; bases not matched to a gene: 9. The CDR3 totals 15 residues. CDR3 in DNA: TGTGCCAGCAGGCCAGCCGGGACTAGCGAAAATGAGCAGTTCTTC. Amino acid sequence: CASRPAGTSENEQFF.

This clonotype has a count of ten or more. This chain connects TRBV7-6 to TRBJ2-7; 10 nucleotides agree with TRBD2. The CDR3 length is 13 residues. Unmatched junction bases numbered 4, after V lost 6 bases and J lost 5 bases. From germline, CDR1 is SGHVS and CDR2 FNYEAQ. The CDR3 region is CASSSSGSHEQYF. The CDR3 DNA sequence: TGTGCCAGCAGTTCTAGCGGGAGCCACGAGCAGTACTTC.

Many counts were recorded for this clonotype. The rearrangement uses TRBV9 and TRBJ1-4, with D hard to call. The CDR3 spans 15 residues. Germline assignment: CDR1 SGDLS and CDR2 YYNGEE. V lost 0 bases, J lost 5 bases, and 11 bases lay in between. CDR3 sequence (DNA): TGTGCCAGCAGCGTAGGCACGGTGGAGAATGAAAAACTGTTTTTT. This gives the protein CASSVGTVENEKLFF.

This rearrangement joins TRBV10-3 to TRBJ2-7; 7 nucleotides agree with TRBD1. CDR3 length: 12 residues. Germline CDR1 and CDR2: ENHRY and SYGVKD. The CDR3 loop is CACGQETYEQYF. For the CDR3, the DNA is TGTGCTTGCGGACAGGAGACCTACGAGCAGTACTTC.

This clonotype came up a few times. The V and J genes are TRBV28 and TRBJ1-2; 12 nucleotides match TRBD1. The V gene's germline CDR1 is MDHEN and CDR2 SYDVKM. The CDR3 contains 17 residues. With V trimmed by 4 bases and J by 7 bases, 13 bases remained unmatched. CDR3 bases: TGTGCCAGCAGTTCCCCCTCCTCCGGGACAGGGGGCCGTGGCTACACCTTC. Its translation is CASSSPSSGTGGRGYTF.

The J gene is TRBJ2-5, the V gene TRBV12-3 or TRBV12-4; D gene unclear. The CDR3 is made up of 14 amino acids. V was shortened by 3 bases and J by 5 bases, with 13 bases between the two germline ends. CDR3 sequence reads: CASSLASGWETQYF. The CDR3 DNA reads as TGTGCCAGCAGTTTGGCCAGTGGTTGGGAGACCCAGTACTTC.

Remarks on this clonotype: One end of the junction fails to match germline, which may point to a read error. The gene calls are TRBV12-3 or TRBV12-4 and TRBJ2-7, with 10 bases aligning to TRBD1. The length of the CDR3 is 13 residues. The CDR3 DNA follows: TGTGCCAGCAGTGGGGACGAGACAGGGGGCCGGGAATTC. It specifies CASSGDETGGREF.

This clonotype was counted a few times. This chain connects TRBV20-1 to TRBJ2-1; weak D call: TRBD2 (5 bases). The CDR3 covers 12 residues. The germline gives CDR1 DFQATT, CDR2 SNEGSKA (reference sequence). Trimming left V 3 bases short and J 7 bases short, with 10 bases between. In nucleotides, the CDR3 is TGCAGTGCTAGCACCGAGGGTAATGAGCAGTTCTTC. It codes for CSASTEGNEQFF.

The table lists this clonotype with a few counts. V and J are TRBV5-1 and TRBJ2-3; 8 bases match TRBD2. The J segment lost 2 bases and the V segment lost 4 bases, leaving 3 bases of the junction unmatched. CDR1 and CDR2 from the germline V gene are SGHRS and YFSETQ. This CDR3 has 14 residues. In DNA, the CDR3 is TGCGCCAGCAGCCCGGGGGGGGTCACAGATACGCAGTATTTT. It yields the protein CASSPGGVTDTQYF.

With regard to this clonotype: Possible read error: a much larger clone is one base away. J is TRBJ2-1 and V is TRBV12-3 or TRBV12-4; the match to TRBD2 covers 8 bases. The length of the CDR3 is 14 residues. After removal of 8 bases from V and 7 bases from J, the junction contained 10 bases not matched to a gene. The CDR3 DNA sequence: TGTGCCAGCGTCCTGACTCGCGGGGGGAATGAGCAGTTCTTC. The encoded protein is CASVLTRGGNEQFF.

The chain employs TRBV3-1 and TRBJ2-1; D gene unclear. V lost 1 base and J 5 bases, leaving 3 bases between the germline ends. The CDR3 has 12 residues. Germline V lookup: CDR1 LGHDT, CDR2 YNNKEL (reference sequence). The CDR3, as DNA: TGTGCCAGCAGCCAAGCGAACAATGAGCAGTTCTTC. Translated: CASSQANNEQFF.

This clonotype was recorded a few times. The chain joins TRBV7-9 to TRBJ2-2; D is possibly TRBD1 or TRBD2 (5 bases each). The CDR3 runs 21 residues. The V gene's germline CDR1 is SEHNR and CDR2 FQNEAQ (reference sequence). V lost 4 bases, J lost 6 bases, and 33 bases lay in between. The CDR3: CASSSQPSKSSGGHGAGELFF. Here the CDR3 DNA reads TGTGCCAGCAGCTCTCAACCGTCTAAGTCATCCGGCGGACACGGGGCCGGGGAGCTGTTTTTT.

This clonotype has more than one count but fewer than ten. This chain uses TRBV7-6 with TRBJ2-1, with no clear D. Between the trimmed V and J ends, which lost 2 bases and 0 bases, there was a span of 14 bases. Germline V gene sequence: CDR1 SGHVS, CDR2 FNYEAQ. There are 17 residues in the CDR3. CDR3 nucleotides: TGTGCCAGCAGCTTAACTGGGTCCCTAGTCTCCTACAATGAGCAGTTCTTC. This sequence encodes CASSLTGSLVSYNEQFF.

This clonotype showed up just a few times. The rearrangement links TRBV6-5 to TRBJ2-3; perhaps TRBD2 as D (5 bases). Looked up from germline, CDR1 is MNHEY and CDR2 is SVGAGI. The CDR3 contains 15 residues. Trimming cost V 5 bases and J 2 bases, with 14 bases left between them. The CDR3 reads CASSTYGITTDTQYF. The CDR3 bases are TGTGCCAGCAGTACCTACGGGATTACCACAGATACGCAGTATTTT.

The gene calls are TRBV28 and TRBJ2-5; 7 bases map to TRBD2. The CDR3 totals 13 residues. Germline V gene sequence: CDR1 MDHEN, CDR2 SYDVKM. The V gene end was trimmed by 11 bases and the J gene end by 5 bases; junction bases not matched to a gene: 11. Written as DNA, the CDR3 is TGTGCCTCCCGGGGAGGGGCGTGGGAGACCCAGTACTTC. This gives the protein CASRGGAWETQYF. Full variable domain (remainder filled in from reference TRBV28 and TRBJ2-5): DVKVTQSSRYLVKRTGEKVFLECVQDMDHENMFWYRQDPGLGLRLIYFSYDVKMKEKGDIPEGYSVSREKKERFSLILESASTNQTSMYLCASRGGAWETQYFGPGTRLLVL.

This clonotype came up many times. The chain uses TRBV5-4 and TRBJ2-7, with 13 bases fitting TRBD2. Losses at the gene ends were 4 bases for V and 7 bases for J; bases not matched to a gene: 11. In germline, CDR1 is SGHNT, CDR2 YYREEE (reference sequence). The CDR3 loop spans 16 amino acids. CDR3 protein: CASSPATSGGSSEQYF. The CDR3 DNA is TGTGCCAGCAGCCCAGCGACTAGCGGGGGGTCTAGTGAGCAGTACTTC.

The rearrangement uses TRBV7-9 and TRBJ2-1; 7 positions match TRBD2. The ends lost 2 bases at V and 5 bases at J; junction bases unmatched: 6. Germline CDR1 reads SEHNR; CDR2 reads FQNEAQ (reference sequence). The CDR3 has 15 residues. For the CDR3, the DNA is TGTGCCAGCAGCTTACGCGGGAGCAAGGACAATGAGCAGTTCTTC. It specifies CASSLRGSKDNEQFF.

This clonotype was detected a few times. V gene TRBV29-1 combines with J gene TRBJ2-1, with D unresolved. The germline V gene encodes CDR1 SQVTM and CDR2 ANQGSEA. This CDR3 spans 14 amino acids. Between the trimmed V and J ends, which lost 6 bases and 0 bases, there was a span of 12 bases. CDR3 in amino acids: CSVVNPSSYNEQFF. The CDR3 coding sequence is TGCAGCGTAGTGAACCCTAGCTCCTACAATGAGCAGTTCTTC.

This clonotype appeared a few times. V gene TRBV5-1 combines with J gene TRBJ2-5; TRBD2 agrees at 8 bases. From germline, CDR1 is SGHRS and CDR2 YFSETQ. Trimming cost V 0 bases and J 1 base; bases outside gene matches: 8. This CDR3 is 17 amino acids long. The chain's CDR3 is CASSLGALADLQETQYF. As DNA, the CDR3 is TGCGCCAGCAGCTTGGGGGCACTAGCGGACCTCCAAGAGACCCAGTACTTC.

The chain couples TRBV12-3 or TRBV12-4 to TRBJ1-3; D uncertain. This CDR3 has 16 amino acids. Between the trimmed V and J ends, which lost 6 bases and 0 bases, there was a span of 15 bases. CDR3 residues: CASSRRTDHSGNTIYF. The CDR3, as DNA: TGTGCCAGCAGCCGTCGGACGGACCACTCTGGAAACACCATATATTTT.

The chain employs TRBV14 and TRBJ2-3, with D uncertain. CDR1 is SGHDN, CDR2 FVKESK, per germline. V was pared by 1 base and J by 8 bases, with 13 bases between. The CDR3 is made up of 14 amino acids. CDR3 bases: TGTGCCAGCAGCCAAGTTGAGTTTTTAAGTACGCAGTATTTT. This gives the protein CASSQVEFLSTQYF.

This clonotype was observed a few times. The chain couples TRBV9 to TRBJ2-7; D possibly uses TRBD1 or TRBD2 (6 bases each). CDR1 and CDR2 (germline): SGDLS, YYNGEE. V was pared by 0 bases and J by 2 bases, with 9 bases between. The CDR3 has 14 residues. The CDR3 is CASSVGRGAYEQYF. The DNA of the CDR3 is TGTGCCAGCAGCGTAGGAAGGGGGGCCTACGAGCAGTACTTC.

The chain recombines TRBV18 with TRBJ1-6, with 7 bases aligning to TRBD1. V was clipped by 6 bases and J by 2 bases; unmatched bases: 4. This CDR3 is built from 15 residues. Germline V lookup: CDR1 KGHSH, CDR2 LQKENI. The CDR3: CASSRTGPYNSPLHF. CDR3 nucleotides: TGTGCCAGCTCTAGGACAGGTCCCTATAATTCACCCCTCCACTTT.

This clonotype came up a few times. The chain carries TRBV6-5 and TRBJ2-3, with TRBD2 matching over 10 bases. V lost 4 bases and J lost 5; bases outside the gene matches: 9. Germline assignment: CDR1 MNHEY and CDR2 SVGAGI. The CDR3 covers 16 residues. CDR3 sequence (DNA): TGTGCCAGCAGTTCGGCACTAGCGGGACGAATAGATACGCAGTATTTT. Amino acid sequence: CASSSALAGRIDTQYF.